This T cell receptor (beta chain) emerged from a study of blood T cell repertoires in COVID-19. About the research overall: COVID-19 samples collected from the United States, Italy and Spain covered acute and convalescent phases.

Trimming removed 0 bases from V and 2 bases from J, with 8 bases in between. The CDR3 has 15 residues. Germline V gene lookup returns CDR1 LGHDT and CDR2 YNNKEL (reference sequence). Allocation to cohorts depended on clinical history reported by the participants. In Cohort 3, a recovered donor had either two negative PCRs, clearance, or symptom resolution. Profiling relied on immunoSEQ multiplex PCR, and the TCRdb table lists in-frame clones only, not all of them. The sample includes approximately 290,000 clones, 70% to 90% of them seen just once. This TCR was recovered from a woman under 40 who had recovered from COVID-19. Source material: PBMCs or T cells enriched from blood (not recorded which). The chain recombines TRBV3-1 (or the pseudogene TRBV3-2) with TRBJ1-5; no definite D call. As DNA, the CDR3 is TGTGCCAGCAGCCAAGATTTTGCGGGCAATCAGCCCCAGCATTTT. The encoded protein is CASSQDFAGNQPQHF.